This T cell receptor (beta chain) was sequenced for a study of monozygotic twins with inflammatory bowel disease. CDR3 length: 15 residues. The germline V gene encodes CDR1 SGHTA and CDR2 FQGTGA. Following a re-call of the 5' RACE reads, TCRdb has one entry per CDR3 protein and lacks DNA. The ten most abundant clones cover approximately 2.4% of a sample with about 440,000 distinct CDR3 sequences. The rearrangement joins TRBV7-3 to TRBJ2-1; absent DNA, TCRdb's TRBD2 call cannot be checked. The TCR was taken from a human donor with ulcerative colitis or Crohn's disease, or a healthy co-twin of an affected twin (not recorded which). The material sequenced was blood. The CDR3 sequence: CASSPGTSTYNEQFF.